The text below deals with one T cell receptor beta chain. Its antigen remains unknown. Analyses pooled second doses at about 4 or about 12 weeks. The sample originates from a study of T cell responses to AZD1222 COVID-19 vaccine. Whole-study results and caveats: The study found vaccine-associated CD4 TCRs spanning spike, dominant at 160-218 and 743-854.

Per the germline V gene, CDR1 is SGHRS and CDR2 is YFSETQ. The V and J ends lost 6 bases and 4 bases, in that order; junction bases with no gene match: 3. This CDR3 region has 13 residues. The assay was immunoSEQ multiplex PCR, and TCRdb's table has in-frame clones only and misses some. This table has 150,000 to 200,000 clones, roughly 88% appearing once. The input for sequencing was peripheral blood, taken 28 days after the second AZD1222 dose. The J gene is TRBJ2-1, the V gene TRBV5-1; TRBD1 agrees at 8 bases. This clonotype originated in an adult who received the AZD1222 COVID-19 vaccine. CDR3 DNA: TGCGCCAGCAACGGACAGGGATACAATGAGCAGTTCTTC. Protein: CASNGQGYNEQFF.